These 11 T cell receptor beta chains were sequenced from one sample in a study of T cell repertoires in cytomegalovirus infection. From the reads, TCRdb called clonotypes with MiXCR, one entry per CDR3 protein. The data contain fewer than 650,000 distinct CDR3 sequences, just under 40% of them seen just once; the ten biggest clones take up 48%. No antigens are known for them. Sequencing used cultured PBMCs, obtained from culture after CMV antigen stimulation. These receptors all stem from a human donor in good health (CMV status not recorded). Some clones in this sample may be carry-over from other donors' samples.

This clonotype showed up many times. V is TRBV4-1 and J is TRBJ2-1, with TRBD2 matching over 9 bases. V shed 0 bases, J shed 4 bases, and the junction held 4 bases outside the gene matches. Germline CDR1 reads MGHRA; CDR2 reads YSYEKL. The CDR3 length is 16 residues. CDR3 in amino acids: CASSQEVAGVYNEQFF. The DNA of the CDR3 is TGCGCCAGCAGCCAAGAGGTAGCGGGAGTGTACAATGAGCAGTTCTTC.

This clonotype was counted a few times. The chain combines TRBV2 with TRBJ2-2; a possible D gene is TRBD1 (6 bases). The V end lost 8 bases, the J end lost 1 base, and 8 bases lay between the germline ends. The CDR3 is made up of 13 amino acids. From germline, CDR1 is SNHLY and CDR2 FYNNEI. CDR3 sequence reads: CASQTGNTGELFF. CDR3 nucleotide sequence: TGTGCCAGCCAGACAGGGAACACCGGGGAGCTGTTTTTT.

This chain uses TRBV20-1 with TRBJ2-5; 8 nucleotides agree with TRBD1. V lost 5 bases and J lost 9; bases outside the gene matches: 17. Per the germline V gene, CDR1 is DFQATT and CDR2 is SNEGSKA (reference sequence). This CDR3 has 15 residues. CDR3 residues: CSAGRTGRMERAQYF. DNA for the CDR3: TGCAGTGCTGGAAGGACAGGGAGGATGGAACGAGCCCAGTACTTC.

The CDR3 reads CASTRRRGGGFEVNSPLHF. The CDR3 nucleotides read TGTGCCAGCACCCGAAGAAGGGGAGGAGGGTTCGAGGTGAATTCACCCCTCCACTTT. The genes are TRBV6-1 and TRBJ1-6; TRBD1 is a possible D gene (5 bases). V lost 7 bases and J lost 7, with 29 bases in between. Germline V gene data show CDR1 as MNHNS and CDR2 as SASEGT. This CDR3 has 19 residues.

The gene calls are TRBV6-2 or TRBV6-3 and TRBJ2-5; D gene ambiguous. The V end was cut by 0 bases, the J end by 7 bases, with 6 bases between. The CDR3 has 12 residues. CDR1 is MNHEY and CDR2 is SVGEGT in the germline V gene. The CDR3 bases are TGTGCCAGCAGTTACTCGATGGGGACCCAGTACTTC. It yields the protein CASSYSMGTQYF.

This clonotype has only one observation. The chain carries TRBV28 and TRBJ2-1; a possible D gene is TRBD2 (6 bases). The CDR3 is made up of 17 amino acids. Germline values: CDR1 MDHEN, CDR2 SYDVKM. The V end lost 3 bases, the J end lost 2 bases, and 17 bases lay between the germline ends. CDR3 bases: TGTGCCAGCAGTTTTTTGGAGGGAAGTAGTCCCTACAATGAGCAGTTCTTC. Translating it yields CASSFLEGSSPYNEQFF.

A few counts support this clonotype. This chain uses TRBV7-9 with TRBJ2-2; possible D gene TRBD2, 6 bases. V was shortened by 5 bases and J by 0 bases, with 13 bases between the two germline ends. The CDR3 is made up of 16 amino acids. Germline V gives CDR1 SEHNR, CDR2 FQNEAQ (reference sequence). CDR3 bases: TGTGCCAGCAGCCCCGCCGGCGGGACGAACACCGGGGAGCTGTTTTTT. It specifies CASSPAGGTNTGELFF.

This chain uses TRBV20-1 with TRBJ2-3; D assignment may be TRBD1 or TRBD2 (6 bases each). CDR1 DFQATT and CDR2 SNEGSKA come from the germline V gene (reference sequence). This CDR3 is built from 12 residues. Trimming took off 6 bases at V and 6 bases at J, with 13 bases between the two ends. This chain's CDR3 is CSAKGGRDTQYF. In DNA form, the CDR3 reads TGCAGTGCCAAGGGGGGCCGTGATACGCAGTATTTT.

There are a few counts of this clonotype. This chain connects TRBV7-2 to TRBJ1-6, with D possibly TRBD1 on 5 matching bases. CDR3 size: 14 residues. Germline loops: CDR1 SGHTA, CDR2 FQGNSA. Deletions cut 4 bases from V and 4 bases from J, with 8 bases between. The CDR3 coding sequence is TGTGCCAGCAGCTCGGGACTGTATAATTCACCCCTCCACTTT. This encodes CASSSGLYNSPLHF.

This CDR3 reads CASKLMVNTEAFF. The CDR3 DNA reads as TGTGCCAGCAAGCTCATGGTGAACACTGAAGCTTTCTTT. This chain uses TRBV2 with TRBJ1-1; D gene unclear. CDR3 size: 13 residues. Trimming pared 7 bases from V and 0 bases from J, leaving 9 bases between. The V gene's germline CDR1 is SNHLY and CDR2 FYNNEI.

The chain couples TRBV6-1 to TRBJ1-5; D possibly corresponds to TRBD1 (5 bases). Germline assignment: CDR1 MNHNS and CDR2 SASEGT. CDR3 size: 15 residues. Trimming took off 5 bases at V and 0 bases at J, with 11 bases between the two ends. The DNA for the CDR3 is TGTGCCAGCAGTCAGACAGTGTATAGCAATCAGCCCCAGCATTTT. The encoded protein is CASSQTVYSNQPQHF.